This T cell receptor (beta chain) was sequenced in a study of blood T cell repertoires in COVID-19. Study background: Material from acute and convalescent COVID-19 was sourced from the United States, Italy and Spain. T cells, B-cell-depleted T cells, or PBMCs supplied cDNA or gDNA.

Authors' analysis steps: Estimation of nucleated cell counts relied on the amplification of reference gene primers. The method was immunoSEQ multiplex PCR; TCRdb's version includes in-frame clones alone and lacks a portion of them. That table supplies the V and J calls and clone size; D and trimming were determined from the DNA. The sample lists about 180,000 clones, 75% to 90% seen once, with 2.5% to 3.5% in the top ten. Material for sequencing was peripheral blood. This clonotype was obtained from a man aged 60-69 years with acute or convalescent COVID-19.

The CDR3 DNA reads TGTGCCAGCAGCTTTCCCCCGTCGGGAAAACTGTTTTTT. It yields the protein CASSFPPSGKLFF. The rearrangement uses TRBV7-2 and TRBJ1-4; no clear D. Germline V gene data show CDR1 as SGHTA and CDR2 as FQGNSA. V was cut by 3 bases and J by 10 bases, with 12 bases left in between. The CDR3 covers 13 residues.